The 16 T cell receptor beta chains below come from one sample, sequenced in a study of CD8 T cells in Susac syndrome. With random hexamers, reverse transcription was performed on roughly 0.5 to 1 ug of RNA. One entry per CDR3 protein results from TCRdb running MiXCR on the immunoSEQ multiplex PCR reads. This sample has fewer than 350,000 distinct CDR3 sequences, with approximately 90% found just once. The sequenced sample was CD8+ T cells from PBMCs. These receptors came from a human donor with multiple sclerosis.

V and J are TRBV29-1 and TRBJ2-1, with TRBD2 matching 7 bases. The CDR3 contains 13 residues. Germline CDR1 reads SQVTM; CDR2 reads ANQGSEA. J was trimmed by 8 bases and V by 4 bases; bases with no gene match: 8. This CDR3 reads CSVARSAGHEQFF. CDR3 nucleotides: TGCAGCGTTGCCCGGTCAGCGGGACATGAGCAGTTCTTC.

This chain joins TRBV28 and TRBJ2-2, with TRBD2 matching 11 bases. V shed 4 bases and J 0 bases; nucleotides not matched to a gene: 10. The germline V gene encodes CDR1 MDHEN and CDR2 SYDVKM. The CDR3 covers 19 residues. The CDR3 loop is CASSSLTSGGNPNTGELFF. The DNA for the CDR3 is TGTGCCAGCAGTTCTCTTACTAGCGGGGGAAACCCGAACACCGGGGAGCTGTTTTTT.

The chain links TRBV5-4 to TRBJ2-3; D perhaps matches TRBD1 (6 bases). Germline CDR1 reads SGHNT; CDR2 reads YYREEE (reference sequence). Trimming removed 2 bases at V and 1 base at J, with 11 bases between. There are 15 residues in the CDR3. CDR3 in amino acids: CASSFAGDGTDTQYF. In nucleotides, the CDR3 is TGTGCCAGCAGCTTTGCAGGGGACGGCACAGATACGCAGTATTTT.

The chain carries TRBV11-2 and TRBJ1-2, with D unresolved. This CDR3 spans 14 amino acids. In germline, CDR1 is SGHAT, CDR2 FQNNGV. Deletions cut 5 bases from V and 0 bases from J, with 10 bases between. The CDR3 spells CASSPMQSNYGYTF. In nucleotides, the CDR3 is TGTGCCAGCAGCCCGATGCAGTCTAACTATGGCTACACCTTC.

CDR3 loop: CASSTSGLSYEQYF. The CDR3 nucleotides are TGTGCCAGCAGCACTAGCGGGTTATCCTACGAGCAGTACTTC. This chain links TRBV5-4 with TRBJ2-7; 9 nucleotides line up with TRBD2. V lost 4 bases to trimming and J lost 1 base; unmatched junction nucleotides: 3. Germline loops: CDR1 SGHNT, CDR2 YYREEE (reference sequence). The CDR3 runs to 14 residues.

This clonotype showed up just a few times. This chain links TRBV27 with TRBJ2-7; 7 bases fit TRBD2. Germline CDR1 reads MNHEY; CDR2 reads SMNVEV (reference sequence). Unmatched junction bases numbered 8, after V lost 4 bases and J lost 2 bases. This CDR3 spans 15 amino acids. CDR3 DNA sequence: TGTGCCAGCAGTTGGGCTAGCGGCCTGCCCTACGAGCAGTACTTC. It codes for CASSWASGLPYEQYF.

The chain couples TRBV6-2 or TRBV6-3 to TRBJ2-7; D is unclear. Germline CDR1 is MNHEY and CDR2 is SVGEGT. This CDR3 region has 12 residues. The chain's CDR3 is CGPASVSYEQYF. The CDR3 DNA is TGTGGGCCAGCATCGGTCTCCTACGAGCAGTACTTC.

The CDR3 coding sequence is TGTGCCAGCAGTGCAACCGCCTCAGCGGGAGAAACCAATGAGCAGTTCTTC. Protein: CASSATASAGETNEQFF. The chain has TRBV27 and TRBJ2-1, with 8 bases that match TRBD2. Germline loops: CDR1 MNHEY, CDR2 SMNVEV (reference sequence). The CDR3 totals 17 residues. Unmatched junction bases numbered 15, after V lost 5 bases and J lost 6 bases.

This chain links TRBV20-1 with TRBJ2-5; D call uncertain. The V end lost 0 bases, the J end lost 6 bases, and 11 bases lay between the germline ends. This CDR3 has 13 residues. Germline V gives CDR1 DFQATT, CDR2 SNEGSKA (reference sequence). The CDR3 coding sequence is TGCAGTGCTAGAGATTCTGTAAGGCAGACCCAGTACTTC. Translated: CSARDSVRQTQYF.

The chain combines TRBV5-5 with TRBJ2-7; the D gene is possibly TRBD1 (6 bases). This CDR3 is 13 amino acids long. Trimming took 0 bases from V and 4 from J, leaving 8 bases between them. Germline CDR1 SGHKS, CDR2 YYEKEE (reference sequence). This CDR3 is CASSLGDTYEQYF. The CDR3 DNA reads as TGTGCCAGCAGCTTGGGGGACACATACGAGCAGTACTTC.

J is TRBJ2-2 and V is TRBV28; 14 bases are shared with TRBD2. V dropped 2 bases and J dropped 1; count of bases not matched to a gene: 3. This CDR3 has 18 amino acids. Germline V gene sequence: CDR1 MDHEN, CDR2 SYDVKM. Here the CDR3 reads CASSLGLAGGKNTGELFF. DNA of the CDR3: TGTGCCAGCAGTTTAGGACTAGCGGGAGGAAAGAACACCGGGGAGCTGTTTTTT.

In its sample, this clonotype was seen a few times. The chain links TRBV6-5 to TRBJ2-3, with 11 bases identical to TRBD2. This CDR3 is built from 15 residues. After removal of 6 bases from V and 2 bases from J, the junction contained 4 bases not matched to a gene. CDR1 is MNHEY and CDR2 is SVGAGI in the germline V gene. Here the CDR3 reads CASSPGLADTDTQYF. DNA for the CDR3: TGTGCCAGCAGCCCGGGACTAGCGGACACAGATACGCAGTATTTT.

The chain's CDR3 is CASRSDRGSNQPQHF. CDR3 DNA: TGTGCCAGCAGATCAGACAGGGGGAGCAATCAGCCCCAGCATTTT. This rearrangement joins TRBV7-8 to TRBJ1-5, with 9 positions matching TRBD1. CDR1 is SGHVS, CDR2 FQNEAQ, per germline. The CDR3 is 15 amino acids. Losses at the gene ends were 6 bases for V and 1 base for J; bases not matched to a gene: 4.

This clonotype appeared once. V and J are TRBV6-2 or TRBV6-3 and TRBJ2-7, with D uncertain. Deletions cut 10 bases from V and 2 bases from J, with 9 bases between. Germline V CDR1 and CDR2: MNHEY, SVGEGT. CDR3 size: 11 residues. The CDR3 DNA reads as TGTGCCACCGGAAGAACCTACGAGCAGTACTTC. Translating it yields CATGRTYEQYF.

CDR3 sequence reads: CASSTGIGTQYF. The CDR3 nucleotides are TGTGCCAGCAGTACAGGGATCGGGACCCAGTACTTC. This chain links TRBV12-3 or TRBV12-4 with TRBJ2-5; D possibly corresponds to TRBD1 (6 bases). This CDR3 spans 12 amino acids. V was trimmed by 5 bases and J by 7 bases, leaving 11 bases between them.

A few counts support this clonotype. The chain couples TRBV4-3 to TRBJ2-7; D possibly corresponds to TRBD2 (5 bases). Trimming took 0 bases from V and 2 from J, leaving 17 bases between them. Germline V gene lookup returns CDR1 LGHNA and CDR2 YSLEER. This CDR3 spans 17 amino acids. CDR3: CASSQDLPRIGAYEQYF. The DNA of the CDR3 is TGCGCCAGCAGCCAAGATCTTCCACGAATCGGGGCCTACGAGCAGTACTTC.